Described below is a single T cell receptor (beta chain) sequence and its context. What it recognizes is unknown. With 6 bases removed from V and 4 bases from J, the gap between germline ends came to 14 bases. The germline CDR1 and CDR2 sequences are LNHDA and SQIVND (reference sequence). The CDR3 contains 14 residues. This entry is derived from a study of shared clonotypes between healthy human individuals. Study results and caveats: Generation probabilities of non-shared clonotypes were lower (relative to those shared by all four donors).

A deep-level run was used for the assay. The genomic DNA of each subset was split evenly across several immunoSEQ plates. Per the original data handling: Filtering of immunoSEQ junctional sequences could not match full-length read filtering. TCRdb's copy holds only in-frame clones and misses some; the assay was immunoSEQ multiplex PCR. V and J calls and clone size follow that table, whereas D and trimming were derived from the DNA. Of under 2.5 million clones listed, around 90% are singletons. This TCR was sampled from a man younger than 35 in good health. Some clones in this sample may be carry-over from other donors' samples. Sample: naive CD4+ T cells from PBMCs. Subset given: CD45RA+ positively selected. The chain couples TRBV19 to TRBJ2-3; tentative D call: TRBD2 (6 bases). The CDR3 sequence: CASRHRDLADTQYF. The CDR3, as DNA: TGTGCCAGTAGGCACCGGGACTTGGCAGATACGCAGTATTTT.